These 20 T cell receptor beta chains were all obtained from the same sample, sequenced in a study of shared clonotypes between healthy human individuals. TCRdb's table, derived via immunoSEQ multiplex PCR, lists solely in-frame clones and lacks some. The data show around 2,100,000 clones, about 95% seen once. Naive-designated CD8 cells lacked CD45RO, were positively enriched for CCR7, and omitted terminally differentiated effector memory CD45RA+ cells. The sequencing sample was made of naive CD8+ T cells sorted from blood. The receptors shown here come from a man between 18 and 29 years old in good health.

The chain links TRBV6-6 to TRBJ2-7, with D maybe TRBD1 (5 bases). Germline CDR1 and CDR2: MNHNY and SVGAGI (reference sequence). This CDR3 is 13 amino acids long. The V gene lost 4 bases and the J gene lost 6 bases, with 13 bases spanning the gap. CDR3 protein: CASSSATAIEQYF. As DNA, the CDR3 is TGTGCCAGCAGTTCCGCGACAGCAATCGAGCAGTACTTC.

The rearrangement uses TRBV28 and TRBJ1-6; 10 bases agree with TRBD1. This CDR3 comprises 14 residues. The V and J ends lost 6 bases and 8 bases, in that order; junction bases with no gene match: 4. Germline lookup yields CDR1 MDHEN and CDR2 SYDVKM. The DNA of the CDR3 is TGTGCCAGCAGAGGTGGGACAGGGGATTCACCCCTCCACTTT. Its translation: CASRGGTGDSPLHF.

This sequence joins TRBV4-1 and TRBJ2-1, with 9 bases fitting TRBD2. Germline CDR1 MGHRA, CDR2 YSYEKL. This CDR3 has 13 amino acids. Trimming took 7 bases from V and 3 from J; bases not matched to a gene: 1. As DNA, the CDR3 is TGCGCCAGCAATAGCGGGAGCTACAATGAGCAGTTCTTC. Amino acid sequence: CASNSGSYNEQFF.

V usage is TRBV30 and J usage is TRBJ2-1; 10 nucleotides line up with TRBD1. V lost 0 bases, J lost 7 bases, and 6 bases stayed unmatched. The CDR3 totals 15 residues. Germline V gives CDR1 GTSNPN, CDR2 SVGIG (reference sequence). The CDR3 bases are TGTGCCTGGAGTGTGGGGACAGGGGTATTGAATGAGCAGTTCTTC. Its translation: CAWSVGTGVLNEQFF.

The chain has TRBV28 and TRBJ2-3; weak D call: TRBD1 (6 bases). Germline lookup yields CDR1 MDHEN and CDR2 SYDVKM. The V end was cut by 6 bases, the J end by 3 bases, with 22 bases between. The CDR3 length is 17 residues. The CDR3 DNA is TGTGCCAGCAGCTCGCCTCCTTACAGGGATTGGACAGATACGCAGTATTTT. It specifies CASSSPPYRDWTDTQYF.

The rearrangement joins TRBV5-4 to TRBJ2-5; D is unresolved. Per the germline V gene, CDR1 is SGHNT and CDR2 is YYREEE (reference sequence). CDR3 length equals 13 residues. The V end was cut by 4 bases, the J end by 0 bases, with 7 bases between. This CDR3 is CASSPKYQETQYF. CDR3 nucleotide sequence: TGTGCCAGCAGCCCGAAGTACCAAGAGACCCAGTACTTC.

This chain links TRBV11-2 with TRBJ2-5; 8 nucleotides line up with TRBD2. The ends lost 1 base at V and 7 bases at J; junction bases unmatched: 5. Looked up from germline, CDR1 is SGHAT and CDR2 is FQNNGV. CDR3 size: 14 residues. CDR3 sequence reads: CASSLAAGEGTQYF. The DNA of the CDR3 is TGTGCCAGCAGCTTAGCAGCGGGGGAGGGGACCCAGTACTTC.

The rearrangement joins TRBV6-1 to TRBJ2-2; D remains unclear. CDR1 is MNHNS, CDR2 SASEGT, per germline. This CDR3 has 14 residues. Trimming cost V 1 base and J 6 bases, with 9 bases left between them. The CDR3 spells CASSEGEVAGELFF. CDR3 DNA: TGTGCCAGCAGTGAAGGTGAGGTCGCCGGGGAGCTGTTTTTT.

This chain connects TRBV11-1 to TRBJ2-6, with D perhaps matching TRBD2 (5 bases). The CDR3 totals 15 residues. V was shortened by 4 bases and J by 4 bases, with 11 bases between the two germline ends. CDR1 is SGHAT, CDR2 FQDESV, per germline (reference sequence). The CDR3 here is CASSSWENGANVLTF. The DNA for the CDR3 is TGTGCCAGCAGCTCTTGGGAGAACGGGGCCAACGTCCTGACTTTC.

About this clone itself: The same CDR3 also results from other DNA sequences found in this sample. V and J are TRBV2 and TRBJ1-1; 9 bases agree with TRBD1. The germline V gene has CDR1 SNHLY and CDR2 FYNNEI. CDR3 length: 15 residues. With 9 bases clipped from V and 4 bases from J, the junction kept 12 bases outside the gene matches. CDR3 in DNA: TGTGCCAGTCTGCCGGGACAGGGTCGGGGCACTGAAGCTTTCTTT. Its protein product is CASLPGQGRGTEAFF.

The chain carries TRBV5-1 and TRBJ2-7; the D gene is possibly TRBD2 (6 bases). The CDR3 sequence is 13 residues long. CDR1 and CDR2 from the germline V gene are SGHRS and YFSETQ. The ends were cut back, 4 bases at V and 4 bases at J, with 12 bases in the middle. CDR3 sequence reads: CASSGGIGYEQYF. CDR3 DNA: TGCGCCAGCAGCGGCGGGATCGGTTACGAGCAGTACTTC. The variable domain in full, completed from reference TRBV5-1 and TRBJ2-7, reads KAGVTQTPRYLIKTRGQQVTLSCSPISGHRSVSWYQQTPGQGLQFLFEYFSETQRNKGNFPGRFSGRQFSNSRSEMNVSTLELGDSALYLCASSGGIGYEQYFGPGTRLTVT.

This chain uses TRBV2 with TRBJ1-2, with D possibly TRBD1 on 6 matching bases. The V end was cut by 4 bases, the J end by 4 bases, with 13 bases between. Germline values: CDR1 SNHLY, CDR2 FYNNEI. The CDR3 contains 14 residues. CDR3 residues: CASSGQDNIYGYTF. As DNA, the CDR3 is TGTGCCAGCAGTGGACAGGATAACATCTATGGCTACACCTTC.

The chain carries TRBV7-9 and TRBJ2-7; no definite D call. The V end lost 4 bases, the J end lost 5 bases, and 12 bases lay between the germline ends. Looked up from germline, CDR1 is SEHNR and CDR2 is FQNEAQ (reference sequence). The CDR3 is 13 amino acids. The DNA for the CDR3 is TGTGCCAGCAGCTGGGTTAGTACCCACGAGCAGTACTTC. This codes for CASSWVSTHEQYF.

The chain employs TRBV28 and TRBJ1-4, with D hard to call. The CDR3 runs to 15 residues. The V end lost 2 bases, the J end lost 4 bases, and 11 bases lay between the germline ends. Germline V gene sequence: CDR1 MDHEN, CDR2 SYDVKM. Here the CDR3 reads CASSLREPLNEKLFF. CDR3 nucleotide sequence: TGTGCCAGCAGTTTAAGGGAGCCTCTTAATGAAAAACTGTTTTTT. The whole variable domain, remainder taken from reference TRBV28 and TRBJ1-4, is DVKVTQSSRYLVKRTGEKVFLECVQDMDHENMFWYRQDPGLGLRLIYFSYDVKMKEKGDIPEGYSVSREKKERFSLILESASTNQTSMYLCASSLREPLNEKLFFGSGTQLSVL.

This chain connects TRBV19 to TRBJ1-1; the D gene is possibly TRBD1 (5 bases). The germline V gene encodes CDR1 LNHDA and CDR2 SQIVND (reference sequence). Trimming took 0 bases from V and 8 from J, leaving 10 bases between them. The length of the CDR3 is 13 residues. CDR3 coding DNA: TGTGCCAGTAGTATAGAGGCAGGGCCCGAAGCTTTCTTT. Translating it yields CASSIEAGPEAFF.

This chain links TRBV7-6 with TRBJ2-1, with 12 nucleotides matching TRBD2. V shed 5 bases and J 7 bases; nucleotides not matched to a gene: 6. The CDR3 covers 15 residues. In germline, CDR1 is SGHVS, CDR2 FNYEAQ. As DNA, the CDR3 is TGTGCCAGCAGCCCGACTAGCGGGAGTGGAAATGAGCAGTTCTTC. This gives the protein CASSPTSGSGNEQFF.

The V and J genes are TRBV9 and TRBJ2-7; D tentatively reads TRBD1 or TRBD2 (5 bases each). V lost 0 bases and J lost 1, with 14 bases in between. From germline, CDR1 is SGDLS and CDR2 YYNGEE. The CDR3 has 16 residues. The CDR3 DNA reads as TGTGCCAGCAGCGTAGAGGTGGGGGAAGGGTCCTACGAGCAGTACTTC. It specifies CASSVEVGEGSYEQYF.

The chain carries TRBV7-9 and TRBJ2-5; D might be TRBD1 or TRBD2, each matching 5 bases. Germline V gene lookup returns CDR1 SEHNR and CDR2 FQNEAQ (reference sequence). V dropped 10 bases and J dropped 2 bases, with 17 bases sitting between them. The CDR3 runs 14 residues. The CDR3 nucleotides are TGTGCCACCGAAATCGGGGCGCCGCAAGAGACCCAGTACTTC. Amino acids: CATEIGAPQETQYF.

In DNA form, the CDR3 reads TGTGCCAGCAGCCCGGGGGGGGATAGCGAGCAGTTCTTC. This gives the protein CASSPGGDSEQFF. The chain uses TRBV6-5 and TRBJ2-1; 8 bases agree with TRBD2. Unmatched junction bases numbered 8, after V lost 6 bases and J lost 10 bases. CDR3 length: 13 residues. Germline V gene lookup returns CDR1 MNHEY and CDR2 SVGAGI.

The chain has TRBV4-3 and TRBJ2-1, with 8 bases matching TRBD2. CDR1 is LGHNA, CDR2 YSLEER, per germline. V trimming: 0 bases; J trimming: 6 bases; junction bases outside the gene matches: 10. The CDR3 spans 17 residues. The CDR3 protein is CASSQDLGLAGPNEQFF. The CDR3 DNA follows: TGCGCCAGCAGCCAAGATCTTGGGCTAGCGGGTCCCAATGAGCAGTTCTTC.